The rows below give T cell receptor beta chains drawn from one sample of a study of T-cell reconstitution after alpha-beta-depleted transplantation in children. TCRdb re-called the PCR reads with MiXCR, one entry per CDR3 protein. In the table there are 150,000 to 200,000 distinct CDR3 sequences, about 6.4% of which are singletons. The sequencing here drew on PBMCs from the stem cell graft donor, taken from the stem cell graft. All receptors come from a human donor who donated a stem cell graft to a child with Wiskott-Aldrich syndrome. CDR3s include the opening cysteine and the closing phenylalanine or tryptophan. A D gene is named only where the DNA matches it firmly. Some rows mark clone size as missing; the rest say once, few, many or name a class of expanded clone.

D: TRBD1; size: few; V: TRBV28; J: TRBJ2-1; DNA: TGTGCCAGCAGCCCACAGGGGAGCTCCTACAATGAGCAGTTCTTC; CDR3: CASSPQGSSYNEQFF
D: NA; size: many; V: TRBV24-1; J: TRBJ1-2; DNA: TGTGCCACCAGTGACCCCGGACAGTTCTATGGCTACACCTTC; CDR3: CATSDPGQFYGYTF
D: TRBD1; size: NA; V: TRBV30; J: TRBJ1-1; DNA: TGTGCCTGGAGCGTTGGGACAGGGGCGTCTGAAGCTTTCTTT; CDR3: CAWSVGTGASEAFF
D: NA; size: NA; V: TRBV3-1; J: TRBJ2-3; DNA: TGTGCCAGCAGCCAAGGGGTGCTAGCGTTTTACACAGATACGCAGTATTTT; CDR3: CASSQGVLAFYTDTQYF
D: NA; size: many; V: TRBV5-1; J: TRBJ1-2; DNA: TGCGCCAGCAGCTTAAACCGGGACACAAGGAACTATGGCTACACCTTC; CDR3: CASSLNRDTRNYGYTF
D: NA; size: many; V: TRBV20-1; J: TRBJ2-5; DNA: TGCAGTGCCGTTACGTACGAGGCCCAAGAGACCCAGTACTTC; CDR3: CSAVTYEAQETQYF
D: NA; size: many; V: TRBV20-1; J: TRBJ2-2; DNA: TGCAGTGCCCCCTCCCACAGAAAGAACACCGGGGAGCTGTTTTTT; CDR3: CSAPSHRKNTGELFF
D: TRBD1; size: many; V: TRBV10-2; J: TRBJ2-5; DNA: TGCGCCAGCAGTACCGGGACAGGGAGCCCAAAGGTAGAGACCCAGTACTTC; CDR3: CASSTGTGSPKVETQYF
D: NA; size: NA; V: TRBV6-2/TRBV6-3; J: TRBJ1-1; DNA: TGTGCCAGCAGCCCACGGGACACTATGAACACTGAAGCTTTCTTT; CDR3: CASSPRDTMNTEAFF
D: NA; size: few; V: TRBV2; J: TRBJ2-1; DNA: TGTGCCAGCAGTGAAACCCCGTCAGGGTACAATGAGCAGTTCTTC; CDR3: CASSETPSGYNEQFF
D: NA; size: few; V: TRBV6-1; J: TRBJ1-2; DNA: TGTGCCAGCAGTGAGGACAGCGCTGCCCCATATGGCTACACCTTC; CDR3: CASSEDSAAPYGYTF
D: TRBD2; size: many; V: TRBV6-5; J: TRBJ2-7; DNA: TGTGCCAGCAGTCCTAGCGGGGGACTTGTCGAGAGCTCCTACGAGCAGTACTTC; CDR3: CASSPSGGLVESSYEQYF
D: TRBD2; size: many; V: TRBV25-1; J: TRBJ2-2; DNA: TGTGCCAGCAGTATTAGCGGGGGTGCCGGGGAGCTGTTTTTT; CDR3: CASSISGGAGELFF
D: TRBD1; size: many; V: TRBV6-5; J: TRBJ1-5; DNA: TGTGCCAGCAGCGCTACAGGGGTGCGGGCTCAGCCCCAGCATTTT; CDR3: CASSATGVRAQPQHF
D: NA; size: few; V: TRBV29-1; J: TRBJ2-2; DNA: TGCAGCGTTATTGGACAGACTTTCACCGGGGAGCTGTTTTTT; CDR3: CSVIGQTFTGELFF
D: TRBD1; size: NA; V: TRBV10-3; J: TRBJ2-1; DNA: TGTGCCATCAGTGAGTGGAAGGGACAGGGAAGTTTCCATGAGCAGTTCTTC; CDR3: CAISEWKGQGSFHEQFF
D: TRBD2; size: many; V: TRBV5-1; J: TRBJ2-7; DNA: TGCGCCAGCAGCTTATTAGCGGGAGTTTACGAGCAGTACTTC; CDR3: CASSLLAGVYEQYF
D: NA; size: few; V: TRBV20-1; J: TRBJ1-5; DNA: TGCAGTGCTAGAAGTGGGAATCAGCCCCAGCATTTT; CDR3: CSARSGNQPQHF
D: TRBD1; size: many; V: TRBV24-1; J: TRBJ1-1; DNA: TGTGCCACCAGTGATTCCGGACAGGGGGCGGGTGAAGCTTTCTTT; CDR3: CATSDSGQGAGEAFF
D: NA; size: NA; V: TRBV6-5; J: TRBJ1-4; DNA: TGTGCCAGCAGTTACTCATGGTCTGCCGGGTCGGAACTGTTTTTT; CDR3: CASSYSWSAGSELFF
D: NA; size: many; V: TRBV7-9; J: TRBJ2-1; DNA: TGTGCCAGCAGCCCCCGCCGGGGCCGTTCCTCCTACAATGAGCAGTTCTTC; CDR3: CASSPRRGRSSYNEQFF
D: TRBD2; size: many; V: TRBV12-3/TRBV12-4; J: TRBJ2-1; DNA: TGTGCCAGCAGTTTTTCGGGACTAGCGCTCAATGAGCAGTTCTTC; CDR3: CASSFSGLALNEQFF
D: NA; size: many; V: TRBV6-5; J: TRBJ1-2; DNA: TGTGCCAGCAGCCCCGGGGCAGCGGCTGGCTACACCTTC; CDR3: CASSPGAAAGYTF
D: TRBD1; size: NA; V: TRBV4-2; J: TRBJ2-7; DNA: TGTGCCAGCAGCCAGGCCGGGACAGGGTTTAGCGAGCAGTACTTC; CDR3: CASSQAGTGFSEQYF
D: TRBD2; size: many; V: TRBV15; J: TRBJ2-7; DNA: TGTGCCACCAGCAGAGGTCCGAGCGGGAGTTCGTACGAGCAGTACTTC; CDR3: CATSRGPSGSSYEQYF
D: NA; size: many; V: TRBV20-1; J: TRBJ2-5; DNA: TGCAGTGGTTACCGGACAGAACAAGAGACCCAGTACTTC; CDR3: CSGYRTEQETQYF
D: TRBD2; size: many; V: TRBV4-2; J: TRBJ2-3; DNA: TGTGCCAGCAGCCAAGTCAAGCTAGCGGGGGGCCACACAGATACGCAGTATTTT; CDR3: CASSQVKLAGGHTDTQYF
D: TRBD1; size: NA; V: TRBV5-1; J: TRBJ2-7; DNA: TGCGCCAGCAGCTCAGGACAGGGCACCCACGAGCAGTACTTC; CDR3: CASSSGQGTHEQYF